This TCR beta chain was obtained from a study of OX40 agonist ivuxolimab in advanced cancers. Study overall: Among those enrolled, mean age was approximately 62 years (range about 23 to 90) and about 82% were male.

CDR3 length: 19 residues. CDR1 and CDR2 from the germline V gene are LNHDA and SQIVND (reference sequence). Trimming took 1 base from V and 1 from J; bases not matched to a gene: 14. Generated by immunoSEQ multiplex PCR, the TCRdb table keeps only in-frame clones and is missing some. The sample lists roughly 70,000 clones; about 87% were seen once. Blood was sampled at baseline, cycle 4 day 1, and cycle 7 day 1. This specimen was CD4+ or CD8+ T cells sorted from blood, taken in a trial of the OX40 agonist ivuxolimab. V usage is TRBV19 and J usage is TRBJ2-5, with TRBD1 identical over 8 bases. The TCR sequence derives from an adult with an advanced solid tumor such as melanoma, head and neck, liver or kidney cancer. The CDR3 region is CASSIGDRMPGTGQETQYF. The CDR3 DNA reads as TGTGCCAGTAGTATAGGCGACCGGATGCCCGGGACAGGCCAAGAGACCCAGTACTTC.